Shown below are 9 T cell receptor beta chains from a single sample sequenced in a study of T cell changes during pregnancy in multiple sclerosis. The method was immunoSEQ multiplex PCR; TCRdb's version includes in-frame clones alone and lacks a portion of them. In the table there are about 48,000 clones, about 88% of which are singletons. This specimen consisted of CD4+ T cells from peripheral blood mononuclear cells, obtained in the second trimester of pregnancy. The origin of the receptors is a female donor with multiple sclerosis, enrolled in a pregnancy study.

J is TRBJ1-4 and V is TRBV29-1; 11 bases agree with TRBD1. V lost 7 bases and J lost 7; bases outside the gene matches: 2. The germline V gene has CDR1 SQVTM and CDR2 ANQGSEA. The CDR3 covers 12 residues. CDR3 nucleotide sequence: TGCAGCGGCGGGACAGGGGGTGAAAAACTGTTTTTT. It yields the protein CSGGTGGEKLFF.

The V and J genes are TRBV19 and TRBJ2-7, with unresolved D. The CDR3 is 13 amino acids. The V gene's germline CDR1 is LNHDA and CDR2 SQIVND (reference sequence). Trimming cost V 5 bases and J 0 bases, with 8 bases left between them. The CDR3 spells CASSADSSYEQYF. CDR3 DNA: TGTGCCAGTAGTGCCGACTCCTCCTACGAGCAGTACTTC.

The chain employs TRBV28 and TRBJ1-5; TRBD1 agrees at 10 bases. Losses at the gene ends were 5 bases for V and 7 bases for J; bases not matched to a gene: 11. This CDR3 region has 16 residues. Germline assignment: CDR1 MDHEN and CDR2 SYDVKM. In DNA form, the CDR3 reads TGTGCCAGCAGTCAACCGGGGACAGGGGTTTGGCAGCCCCAGCATTTT. Residues: CASSQPGTGVWQPQHF.

The genes are TRBV5-1 and TRBJ1-2; tentatively, D is TRBD1 (5 bases). V shed 0 bases and J shed 8 bases, with 20 bases lying between them. Germline V gives CDR1 SGHRS, CDR2 YFSETQ. This CDR3 is 16 amino acids long. This CDR3 reads CASSLVLSTGSMGYTF. DNA for the CDR3: TGCGCCAGCAGCTTGGTTCTTTCTACAGGCAGCATGGGCTACACCTTC.

The chain uses TRBV6-5 and TRBJ2-7, with TRBD1 as a possible D gene (6 bases). Germline CDR1 MNHEY, CDR2 SVGAGI. This CDR3 is 14 amino acids long. Trimming cost V 8 bases and J 2 bases, with 16 bases left between them. The CDR3 region has the DNA TGTGCCAGCGTCCACGGACAGACCCCCTACGAGCAGTACTTC. It translates to CASVHGQTPYEQYF.

J is TRBJ1-2 and V is TRBV4-3; 9 bases line up with TRBD1. The germline V gene has CDR1 LGHNA and CDR2 YSLEER. V lost 4 bases and J lost 3; bases outside the gene matches: 6. The CDR3 has 15 residues. CDR3 sequence (DNA): TGCGCCAGCAGCCCCGTCGGACAGGGGCACTATGGCTACACCTTC. This encodes CASSPVGQGHYGYTF.

V is TRBV5-6 and J is TRBJ2-7, with D hard to call. This CDR3 comprises 13 residues. Germline values: CDR1 SGHDT, CDR2 YYEEEE. V lost 0 bases and J 4 bases, leaving 8 bases between the germline ends. As DNA, the CDR3 is TGTGCCAGCAGCTTGGCCGGTCTATACGAGCAGTACTTC. Translation gives CASSLAGLYEQYF.

In this sample, this clone turned up once. The chain employs TRBV5-4 and TRBJ2-1, with TRBD2 matching over 7 bases. The CDR3 consists of 13 residues. Germline loops: CDR1 SGHNT, CDR2 YYREEE (reference sequence). Trimming took 1 base from V and 6 from J; bases not matched to a gene: 1. CDR3 bases: TGTGCCAGCAGCTTGTCTAGCGGCAATGAGCAGTTCTTC. Protein: CASSLSSGNEQFF.

This chain links TRBV7-8 with TRBJ1-2; no clear D gene. CDR1 is SGHVS and CDR2 is FQNEAQ in the germline V gene. The CDR3 length is 13 residues. The V end was cut by 5 bases, the J end by 4 bases, with 11 bases between. The CDR3, as DNA: TGTGCCAGCAGCACTAGGTTGGGCTATGGCTACACCTTC. It encodes CASSTRLGYGYTF.